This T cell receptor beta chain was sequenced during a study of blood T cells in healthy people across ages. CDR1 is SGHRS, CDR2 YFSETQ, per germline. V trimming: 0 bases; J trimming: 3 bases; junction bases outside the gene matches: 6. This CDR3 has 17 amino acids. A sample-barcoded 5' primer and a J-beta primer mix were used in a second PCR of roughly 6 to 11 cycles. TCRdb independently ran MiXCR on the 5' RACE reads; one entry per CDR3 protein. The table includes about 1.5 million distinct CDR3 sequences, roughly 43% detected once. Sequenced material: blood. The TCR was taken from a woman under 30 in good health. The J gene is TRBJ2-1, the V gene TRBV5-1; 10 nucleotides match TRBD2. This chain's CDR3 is CASSLDILAGVYNEQFF. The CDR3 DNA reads TGCGCCAGCAGCTTGGATATTCTAGCGGGGGTCTACAATGAGCAGTTCTTC.